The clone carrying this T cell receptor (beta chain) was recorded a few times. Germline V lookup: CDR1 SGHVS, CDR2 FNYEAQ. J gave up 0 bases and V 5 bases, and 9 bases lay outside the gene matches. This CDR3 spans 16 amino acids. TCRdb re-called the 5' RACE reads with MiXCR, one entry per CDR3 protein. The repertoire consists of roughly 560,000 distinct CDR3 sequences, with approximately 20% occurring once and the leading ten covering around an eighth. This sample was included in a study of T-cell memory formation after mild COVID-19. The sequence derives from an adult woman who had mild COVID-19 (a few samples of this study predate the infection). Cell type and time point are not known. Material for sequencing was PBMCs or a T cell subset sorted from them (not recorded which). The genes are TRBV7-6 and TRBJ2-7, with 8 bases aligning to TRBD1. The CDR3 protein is CASSQGAGQSSYEQYF. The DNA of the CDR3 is TGTGCCAGCAGCCAGGGGGCGGGGCAAAGCTCCTACGAGCAGTACTTC. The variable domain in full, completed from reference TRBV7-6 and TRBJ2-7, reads GAGVSQSPRYKVTKRGQDVALRCDPISGHVSLYWYRQALGQGPEFLTYFNYEAQQDKSGLPNDRFSAERPEGSISTLTIQRTEQRDSAMYRCASSQGAGQSSYEQYFGPGTRLTVT.